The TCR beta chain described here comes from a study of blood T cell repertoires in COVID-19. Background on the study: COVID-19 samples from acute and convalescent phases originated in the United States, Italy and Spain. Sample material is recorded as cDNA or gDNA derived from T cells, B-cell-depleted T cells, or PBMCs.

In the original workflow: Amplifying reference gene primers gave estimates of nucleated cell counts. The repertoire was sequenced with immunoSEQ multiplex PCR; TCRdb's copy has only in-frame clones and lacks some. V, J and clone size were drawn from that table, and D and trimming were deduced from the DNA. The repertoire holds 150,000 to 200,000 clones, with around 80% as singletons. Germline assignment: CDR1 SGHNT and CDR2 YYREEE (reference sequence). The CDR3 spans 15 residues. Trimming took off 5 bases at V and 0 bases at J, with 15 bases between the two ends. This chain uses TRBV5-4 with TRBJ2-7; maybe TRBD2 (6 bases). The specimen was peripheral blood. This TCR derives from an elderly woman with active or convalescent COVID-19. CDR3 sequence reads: CASSLPGDRSYEQYF. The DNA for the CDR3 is TGTGCCAGCAGTCTACCGGGGGACCGCTCCTACGAGCAGTACTTC.